The subject of this entry is one TCR beta chain. Its target is not known. Sequenced by immunoSEQ multiplex PCR; TCRdb stores in-frame clones only, minus some. The table has 70,000 to 85,000 clones, 86% seen once. The data belong to a study of OX40 agonist ivuxolimab in advanced cancers. This CDR3 spans 13 amino acids. The germline V and J ends were trimmed by 5 bases and 4 bases, with 11 bases remaining between them. Germline V gives CDR1 SGHTA, CDR2 FQGNSA. Study-level points and caveats: The study did not work out the antigen specificity of the expanded peripheral T cells.

The receptor's source is an adult with an advanced solid tumor such as melanoma, head and neck, liver or kidney cancer. The sequencing used CD4+ or CD8+ T cells sorted from blood, collected in a trial of the OX40 agonist ivuxolimab. This chain joins TRBV7-2 and TRBJ1-2; no definite D call. DNA for the CDR3: TGTGCCAGCAGCGAGACGTTGGGCTATGGCTACACCTTC. Amino acid sequence: CASSETLGYGYTF.